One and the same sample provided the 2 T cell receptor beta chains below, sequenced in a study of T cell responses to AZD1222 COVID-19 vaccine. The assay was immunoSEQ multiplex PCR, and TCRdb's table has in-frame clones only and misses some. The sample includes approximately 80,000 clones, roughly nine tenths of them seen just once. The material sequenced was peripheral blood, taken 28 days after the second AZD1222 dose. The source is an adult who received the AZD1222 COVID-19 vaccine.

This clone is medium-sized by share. CDR3 sequence: CASSPSRCLCRVGAYEQYF. As DNA, the CDR3 is TGTGCCAGCAGCCCTAGCCGGTGCTTATGTCGGGTAGGAGCTTACGAGCAGTACTTC. The rearrangement joins TRBV7-9 to TRBJ2-7; D is perhaps TRBD2 (5 bases). The CDR3 runs 19 residues. Germline CDR1 reads SEHNR; CDR2 reads FQNEAQ (reference sequence). Trimming took 5 bases from V and 4 from J, leaving 30 bases between them.

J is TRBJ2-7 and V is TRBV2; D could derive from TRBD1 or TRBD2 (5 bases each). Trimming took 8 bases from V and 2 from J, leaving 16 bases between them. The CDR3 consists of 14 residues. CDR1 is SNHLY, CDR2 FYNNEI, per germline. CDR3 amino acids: CASAVGAATYEQYF. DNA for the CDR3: TGTGCCAGCGCCGTCGGGGCAGCCACCTACGAGCAGTACTTC. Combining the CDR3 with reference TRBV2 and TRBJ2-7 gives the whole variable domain EPEVTQTPSHQVTQMGQEVILRCVPISNHLYFYWYRQILGQKVEFLVSFYNNEISEKSEIFDDQFSVERPDGSNFTLKIRSTKLEDSAMYFCASAVGAATYEQYFGPGTRLTVT.